The rows below give T cell receptor beta chains drawn from one sample of a study of regulatory T cells in long-lasting Graves disease. TCRdb re-analysed the multiplex PCR reads in MiXCR, keeping a single row per CDR3 protein. The sample has 350,000 to 450,000 distinct CDR3 sequences, approximately 12% seen once. The data also belong to a second study, concerning T cells in Graves' hyperthyroidism and ophthalmopathy.

This sample comprised peripheral blood mononuclear cells (PBMCs), obtained at new diagnosis, from a patient treated with antithyroid drugs. These receptors all stem from a young woman with Graves disease. CDR3s include the opening cysteine and the closing phenylalanine or tryptophan. Fields, in order: J gene, V gene, D gene, clone size, CDR3 DNA, CDR3 protein. A D gene is named only where the DNA matches it firmly. Part of the rows lack a size; the others show once, few, many or a class for expanded clones.

TRBJ1-2 TRBV19 TRBD1 NA TGTGCCAGTAGTATGGTGCAGGGGGTGGGTTCTGTCGCTGCAACCTTC CASSMVQGVGSVAATF
TRBJ2-1 TRBV20-1 NA many TGCAGTGCTAGCGGGGATTACAATGAGCAGTTCTTC CSASGDYNEQFF
TRBJ2-2 TRBV20-1 NA many TGCAGTGCTAGAGGGGGGCGACACACCGGGGAGCTGTTTTTT CSARGGRHTGELFF
TRBJ1-1 TRBV6-5 TRBD1 many TGTGCCAGCAGTTACTCCAAGGGGACAGGGCCGAACACTGAAGCTTTCTTT CASSYSKGTGPNTEAFF
TRBJ1-1 TRBV19 TRBD1 few TGTGCCAGTAGTATACTACCGGGACAGGGAATTGATGAAGCTTTCTTT CASSILPGQGIDEAFF
TRBJ1-4 TRBV27 NA few TGTGCCAGCGGTTTATTTTGGTCTATTAATGAAAAACTGTTTTTT CASGLFWSINEKLFF
TRBJ2-5 TRBV24-1 NA many TGTGCCACCAGTACAGACGGGAACCCAGAGACCCAGTACTTC CATSTDGNPETQYF
TRBJ2-1 TRBV20-1 NA many TGCAGTGCTAGTAGTCAGGGACATGAGCAGTTCTTC CSASSQGHEQFF
TRBJ1-1 TRBV20-1 TRBD1 many TGCAGTGCTAGACCCCAGGGGGGAGGCACTGAAGCTTTCTTT CSARPQGGGTEAFF
TRBJ2-2 TRBV6-2/TRBV6-3 NA few TGTGCCAGCAGTTATAACAGGAGCACCGGGGAGCTGTTTTTT CASSYNRSTGELFF
TRBJ1-1 TRBV29-1 NA many TGCAGCGTTTCACCGACAGGCATGAACACTGAAGCTTTCTTT CSVSPTGMNTEAFF
TRBJ2-1 TRBV20-1 NA many TGCAGTGCTAGAGATTTAGTCGCCCTCCAGGGGGAGGGGCAGTTCTTC CSARDLVALQGEGQFF
TRBJ1-1 TRBV19 NA few TGTGCCAGTAGTATGAGGTCAGTGAACACTGAAGCTTTCTTT CASSMRSVNTEAFF
TRBJ2-5 TRBV20-1 NA many TGCAGTGCTAGTACTGGGTATGCCAAAGCGGGCAGGGAGACCCAGTACTTC CSASTGYAKAGRETQYF
TRBJ2-3 TRBV11-2 NA many TGTGCCAGCAGCTTAGCCCACCTAGCCGGGGATACGCAGTATTTT CASSLAHLAGDTQYF
TRBJ2-5 TRBV5-4 TRBD2 many TGTGCCAGCAGCTTGGTACTAGCGGAAGAGACCCAGTACTTC CASSLVLAEETQYF
TRBJ2-1 TRBV3-1 NA NA TGTGCCAGCAGCCAAGATGTAAATGATGAGCAGTCCTTC CASSQDVNDEQSF
TRBJ2-1 TRBV12-3/TRBV12-4 NA few TGTGCCAGCAGTCCTCGTGGGGGTCGCAGCTCCTACAATGAGCAGTTCTTC CASSPRGGRSSYNEQFF
TRBJ1-5 TRBV19 NA NA TGTGCCAGTAGTATAACACCTTATAGCAATCAGCCCCAGCATTTT CASSITPYSNQPQHF
TRBJ1-1 TRBV12-3/TRBV12-4 NA many TGTGCCAGCACCCTAGGCCCAGACATGTACACTGAAGCTTTCTTT CASTLGPDMYTEAFF
TRBJ2-1 TRBV12-5 TRBD2 few TGTGCTAGTGGTTTGACACTAGCGGTAAGCTCCTACAATGAGCAGTTCTTC CASGLTLAVSSYNEQFF
TRBJ2-3 TRBV24-1 TRBD2 NA TGTGCCACCCTAAGGACTAGCGGGATCCCTACTAGCACAGATACGCAGTATTTT CATLRTSGIPTSTDTQYF
TRBJ1-4 TRBV4-3 NA many TGCGCCAGCAGCCAAGATCGTATAAGGGGAGGAGAAAAACTGTTTTTT CASSQDRIRGGEKLFF
TRBJ2-7 TRBV20-1 TRBD2 many TGCAGTGCCGAAGGACTAGCGGACAACTCCTACGAGCAGTACTTC CSAEGLADNSYEQYF
TRBJ1-1 TRBV20-1 NA NA TGCAGTGCTAAATGGGGTTTCAACACTGAAGCTTTCTTT CSAKWGFNTEAFF
TRBJ2-7 TRBV28 TRBD2 many TGTGCCAGCAGTCCCCAAGCGGGAGGGCTCTTCTACGAGCAGTACTTC CASSPQAGGLFYEQYF
TRBJ2-5 TRBV7-2 NA many TGTGCCAGCAGCTTGGCCCCGCGGGCAGAGACCCAGTACTTC CASSLAPRAETQYF
TRBJ2-1 TRBV5-1 NA many TGCGCCAGCAGCCCAGGGGACTTTTCGGGAAATGAGCAGTTCTTC CASSPGDFSGNEQFF
TRBJ2-2 TRBV5-1 NA many TGCGCCAGCAGCTTGGCCCCTAGACTCACCGGGGAGCTGTTTTTT CASSLAPRLTGELFF
TRBJ2-4 TRBV28 NA many TGTGCCAGCAGTTTAGTTTGGGGCGAGTCCAAAAACATTCAGTACTTC CASSLVWGESKNIQYF
TRBJ2-3 TRBV5-1 TRBD2 many TGCGCCAGCAGCTTGCCCACTAGCGGGGCAGGAGATACGCAGTATTTT CASSLPTSGAGDTQYF
TRBJ2-3 TRBV28 NA many TGTGCCAGCACCCGAGGGGTAGGGAGCACAGATACGCAGTATTTT CASTRGVGSTDTQYF
TRBJ2-1 TRBV20-1 TRBD1 many TGCAGTGCTACAACCGGGACAGGTAGGATCTTC CSATTGTGRIF
TRBJ1-5 TRBV4-2 NA NA TGTGCCAGCAGCCAAGAGAGACTGAGCAATCAGCCCCAGCATTTT CASSQERLSNQPQHF
TRBJ2-2 TRBV28 NA many TGTGCCAGCACCCGGAGGCGGGACTCAGTCAACACCGGGGAGCTGTTTTTT CASTRRRDSVNTGELFF
TRBJ2-5 TRBV19 NA many TGTGCCAGTAGTATGCGGTCAGAACGTAGGGAAGAGACCCAGTACTTC CASSMRSERREETQYF
TRBJ2-5 TRBV20-1 TRBD2 many TGCAGTGCTAGAGTGGCTAGCGGGAACCAAGAGACCCAGTACTTC CSARVASGNQETQYF
TRBJ2-6 TRBV11-2 NA NA TGTGCCAGCAGCTTAGGACGCATCTCTGGGGCCAACGTCCTGACTTTC CASSLGRISGANVLTF